This is a list of T cell receptor beta chains from one sample in a study of T-cell reconstitution after alpha-beta-depleted transplantation in children. Each CDR3 protein gets one entry after TCRdb re-called the PCR reads with MiXCR. In the table there are roughly 590,000 distinct CDR3 sequences, around a sixth of which are singletons. Sequenced here: PBMCs from the stem cell graft donor, sampled from the stem cell graft. The receptors were gathered from a human donor who donated a stem cell graft to a child with acute myeloid leukemia. Both conserved end residues are part of each CDR3. Each record gives: J gene, V gene, clone size, D gene, CDR3 protein, CDR3 DNA. D genes are given only for firm matches. Size values are once, few and many counts, or a class for expanded clones, and some rows have none.

j_gene: TRBJ2-2; v_gene: TRBV11-2; abundance: few; d_gene: TRBD1; CDR3aa: CASSLLLQGASVTGELFF; CDR3nt: TGTGCCAGCAGCTTGTTGCTACAGGGGGCTTCGGTCACCGGGGAGCTGTTTTTT
j_gene: TRBJ2-5; v_gene: TRBV20-1; abundance: few; d_gene: TRBD1; CDR3aa: CSARGDSVAPQETQYF; CDR3nt: TGCAGTGCTAGGGGGGACAGCGTAGCCCCCCAAGAGACCCAGTACTTC
j_gene: TRBJ2-3; v_gene: TRBV5-1; abundance: few; d_gene: .; CDR3aa: CASSGESTDTQYF; CDR3nt: TGCGCCAGCAGCGGGGAAAGCACAGATACGCAGTATTTT
j_gene: TRBJ2-5; v_gene: TRBV12-3/TRBV12-4; abundance: .; d_gene: TRBD2; CDR3aa: CASSSPQAGEYQETQYF; CDR3nt: TGTGCCAGCAGTTCACCACAAGCGGGGGAGTACCAAGAGACCCAGTACTTC
j_gene: TRBJ2-7; v_gene: TRBV9; abundance: .; d_gene: .; CDR3aa: CASSPGGDSLSEQYF; CDR3nt: TGTGCCAGCAGCCCAGGGGGGGACTCATTATCCGAGCAGTACTTC
j_gene: TRBJ1-5; v_gene: TRBV7-9; abundance: .; d_gene: .; CDR3aa: CASSFNDGSNQHQHF; CDR3nt: TGTGCCAGCAGCTTTAACGACGGCAGCAATCAGCACCAGCATTTT
j_gene: TRBJ2-1; v_gene: TRBV29-1; abundance: many; d_gene: TRBD2; CDR3aa: CSVDKPSGGLFSYNEQFF; CDR3nt: TGCAGCGTTGATAAGCCTAGCGGGGGCCTATTCTCCTACAATGAGCAGTTCTTC
j_gene: TRBJ1-2; v_gene: TRBV13; abundance: many; d_gene: .; CDR3aa: CASSSLVGRAGYTF; CDR3nt: TGTGCCAGCAGCTCCCTTGTAGGGCGTGCCGGCTACACCTTC
j_gene: TRBJ1-6; v_gene: TRBV5-5; abundance: few; d_gene: .; CDR3aa: CASSPWAQGLDSPLHF; CDR3nt: TGTGCCAGCAGCCCCTGGGCACAGGGCTTGGATTCACCCCTCCACTTT
j_gene: TRBJ1-4; v_gene: TRBV5-6; abundance: few; d_gene: .; CDR3aa: CASSLVEYGEKLFF; CDR3nt: TGTGCCAGCAGCTTGGTGGAGTATGGTGAAAAACTGTTTTTT
j_gene: TRBJ2-1; v_gene: TRBV29-1; abundance: many; d_gene: TRBD2; CDR3aa: CSVELAGNEQFF; CDR3nt: TGCAGCGTTGAACTAGCGGGCAATGAGCAGTTCTTC
j_gene: TRBJ2-7; v_gene: TRBV12-3/TRBV12-4; abundance: many; d_gene: .; CDR3aa: CASSWASYEQYF; CDR3nt: TGTGCCAGCAGTTGGGCCTCCTACGAGCAGTACTTC
j_gene: TRBJ1-6; v_gene: TRBV20-1; abundance: many; d_gene: .; CDR3aa: CSPEEGKSRNSPLHF; CDR3nt: TGCAGTCCCGAAGAGGGTAAATCGCGTAATTCACCCCTCCACTTT
j_gene: TRBJ2-5; v_gene: TRBV7-9; abundance: few; d_gene: TRBD2; CDR3aa: CASTVAGTQETQYF; CDR3nt: TGTGCCAGCACAGTAGCGGGCACACAAGAGACCCAGTACTTC
j_gene: TRBJ2-1; v_gene: TRBV4-3; abundance: .; d_gene: TRBD1; CDR3aa: CASSQEGAGTGVNEQFF; CDR3nt: TGCGCCAGCAGCCAAGAAGGGGCCGGGACAGGGGTGAATGAGCAGTTCTTC
j_gene: TRBJ2-3; v_gene: TRBV12-3/TRBV12-4; abundance: .; d_gene: .; CDR3aa: CATPPNEGGRADTQYF; CDR3nt: TGTGCCACCCCACCCAACGAGGGGGGGCGGGCAGATACGCAGTATTTT
j_gene: TRBJ1-2; v_gene: TRBV9; abundance: few; d_gene: TRBD1; CDR3aa: CASSPTGGGLNYGYTF; CDR3nt: TGTGCCAGCAGCCCTACAGGGGGTGGCCTGAACTATGGCTACACCTTC
j_gene: TRBJ2-7; v_gene: TRBV7-9; abundance: few; d_gene: .; CDR3aa: CASSSLDSLREQYF; CDR3nt: TGTGCCAGCAGTTCACTGGACAGTTTGCGGGAGCAGTACTTC
j_gene: TRBJ2-4; v_gene: TRBV18; abundance: few; d_gene: .; CDR3aa: CASSSAFKNIQYF; CDR3nt: TGTGCCAGCTCATCCGCCTTCAAAAACATTCAGTACTTC